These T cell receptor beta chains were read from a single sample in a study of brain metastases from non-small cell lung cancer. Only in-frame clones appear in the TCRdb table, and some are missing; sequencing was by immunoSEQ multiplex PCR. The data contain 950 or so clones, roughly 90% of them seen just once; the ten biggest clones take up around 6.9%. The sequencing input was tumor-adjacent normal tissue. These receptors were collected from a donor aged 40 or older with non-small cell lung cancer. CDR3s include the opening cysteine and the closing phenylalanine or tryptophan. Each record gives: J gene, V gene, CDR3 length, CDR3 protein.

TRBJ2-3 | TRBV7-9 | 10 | CASSLNTQYF
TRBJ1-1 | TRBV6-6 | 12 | CASSYSQTEAFF
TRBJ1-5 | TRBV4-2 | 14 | CASSPLVGNQPQHF
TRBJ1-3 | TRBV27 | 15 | CASSLMSDSGNTIYF
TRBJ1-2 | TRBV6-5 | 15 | CASSFTTLDLAGYTF
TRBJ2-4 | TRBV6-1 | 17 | CASSETRTGIAKNIQYF
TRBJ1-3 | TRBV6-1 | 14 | CASSEGHSGNTIYF
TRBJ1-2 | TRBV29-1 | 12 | CSVESLNYGYTF
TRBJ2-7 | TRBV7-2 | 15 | CASSLVGLGGHEQYF
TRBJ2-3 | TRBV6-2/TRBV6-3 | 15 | CASSPGLAGTDTQYF
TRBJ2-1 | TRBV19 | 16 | CASSITASGTHNEQFF
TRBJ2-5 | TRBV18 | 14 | CASSPGAGTETQYF
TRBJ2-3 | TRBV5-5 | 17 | CASSSPQEPRSTDTQYF
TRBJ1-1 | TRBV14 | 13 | CASSPSPRVGAFF
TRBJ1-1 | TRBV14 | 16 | CASSQAGRQGNTEAFF
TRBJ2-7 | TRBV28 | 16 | CASSPLASGSPYEQYF
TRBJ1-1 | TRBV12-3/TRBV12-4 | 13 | CASSFGSNTEAFF
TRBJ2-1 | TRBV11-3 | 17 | CASSLGGQVSSYNEQFF
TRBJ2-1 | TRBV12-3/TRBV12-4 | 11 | CASSPQNEQFF
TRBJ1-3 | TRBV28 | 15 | CASSFGDPSGNTIYF
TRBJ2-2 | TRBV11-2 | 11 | CASSWLGELFF
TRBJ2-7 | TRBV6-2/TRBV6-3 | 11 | CASSGRREQYF
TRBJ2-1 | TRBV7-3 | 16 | CASSPGPARLYNEQFF
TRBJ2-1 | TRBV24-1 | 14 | CATSGTGGSLEQFF
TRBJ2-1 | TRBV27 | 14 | CASGSGGSYNEQFF
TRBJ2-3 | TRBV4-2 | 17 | CASSQDLYGGTGDTQYF
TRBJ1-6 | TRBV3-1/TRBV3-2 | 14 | CASSQGRTNSPLHF
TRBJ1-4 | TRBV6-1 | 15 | CASSERSEKGGKLFF
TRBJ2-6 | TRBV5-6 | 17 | CASSLFQGAPGANVLTF
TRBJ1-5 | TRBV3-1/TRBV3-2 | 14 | CASSQETTIPPQHF
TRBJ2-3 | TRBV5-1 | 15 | CASSPGDYDTNTQYF
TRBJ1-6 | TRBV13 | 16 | CASSLAYGGFNSPLHF
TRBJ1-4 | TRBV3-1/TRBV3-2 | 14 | CASSPGETNEKLFF
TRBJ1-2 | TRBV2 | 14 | CASSSQSNNYGYTF
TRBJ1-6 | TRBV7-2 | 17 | CASSTPLGRAGNSPLHF
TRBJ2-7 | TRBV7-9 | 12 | CASSLEAYEQYF
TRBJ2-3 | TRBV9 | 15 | CASSVVAGGANTQYF
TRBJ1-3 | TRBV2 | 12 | CASSEEGNTIYF
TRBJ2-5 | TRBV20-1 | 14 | CSASFARPQETQYF
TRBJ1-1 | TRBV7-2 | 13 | CASSLRGNTEAFF
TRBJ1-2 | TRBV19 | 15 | CASSMTSGIYVGYTF
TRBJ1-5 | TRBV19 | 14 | CASSPGQKNQPQHF
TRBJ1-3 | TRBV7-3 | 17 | CASSLTPPGAEGNTIYF
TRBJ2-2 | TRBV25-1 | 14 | CASSVRRDTGELFF
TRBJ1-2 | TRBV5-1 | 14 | CASNKGPWGYGYIF
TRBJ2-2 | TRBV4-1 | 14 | CASSRTGPTGELFF
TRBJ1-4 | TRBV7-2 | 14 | CASSLDRMNEKLFF
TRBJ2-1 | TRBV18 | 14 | CASSQRGEYNEQFF
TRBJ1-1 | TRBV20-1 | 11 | CSAYLNTEAFF
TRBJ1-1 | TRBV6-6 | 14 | CASRSAVMNTEAFF
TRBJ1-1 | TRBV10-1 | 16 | CASSGYRGGAYAEAFF
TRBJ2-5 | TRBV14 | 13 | CASSHWGQETQYF
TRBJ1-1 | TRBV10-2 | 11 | CASSVLGLAFF
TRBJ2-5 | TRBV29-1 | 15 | CSVDRQGMFSNAQYF